A selection of T cell receptor beta chains follows, all from one sample in a study of cytomegalovirus exposure and HLA in healthy donors. TCRdb keeps only in-frame clones here, not all; method: immunoSEQ multiplex PCR. The profile shows 65,000 to 80,000 clones, nearly 95% of them singletons. Source material: PBMCs. All receptors come from a woman aged 18-29 years in good health and CMV-seronegative. Both conserved end residues are part of each CDR3. The D gene is left open where the match is weak. The size field is filled for only some rows; it gives once, few, many or a size class.

abundance | j_gene | v_gene | d_gene | CDR3nt | CDR3aa
once | TRBJ2-1 | TRBV2 | - | TGTGCCAGCAGTGGATTAGCGGAGGGCAATGAGCAGTTCTTC | CASSGLAEGNEQFF
once | TRBJ2-7 | TRBV6-7 | - | TGTGCCAGCAGTCTAGGGACAAGCTCCTACGAGCAGTACTTC | CASSLGTSSYEQYF
- | TRBJ2-7 | TRBV6-6 | - | TGTGCCAGCAGTTACGTTCCCGGTAACGAGCAGTACTTC | CASSYVPGNEQYF
- | TRBJ2-7 | TRBV2 | TRBD2 | TGTGCCAGCCTTAGCGGGAGGTCGGGACCCCACCCCTACGAGCAGTACTTC | CASLSGRSGPHPYEQYF
- | TRBJ1-6 | TRBV6-5 | - | TGTGCCAGCAGTTACCGCGAAAATTCACCCCTCCACTTT | CASSYRENSPLHF
once | TRBJ2-4 | TRBV5-4 | - | TGTGCCAGCAGCCCGAATCTGGACAGAGGGGACATTCAGTACTTC | CASSPNLDRGDIQYF
once | TRBJ2-3 | TRBV2 | - | TGTGCCAGCAGTGCCCGGCGTGGGGCCACAGATACGCAGTATTTT | CASSARRGATDTQYF
- | TRBJ1-3 | TRBV5-6 | - | TGTGCCAGCAGCTTGGTGGGCTCCTCTGGAAACACCATATATTTT | CASSLVGSSGNTIYF
- | TRBJ1-1 | TRBV11-2 | - | TGTGCCAGCAGCGCACACAGGGCCAGTGACACTGAAGCTTTCTTT | CASSAHRASDTEAFF
- | TRBJ2-1 | TRBV7-9 | TRBD2 | TGTGCCAGCACCCCCAGAGGAACTAGCGGAGGCGTTGAGCAGTTCTTC | CASTPRGTSGGVEQFF
- | TRBJ1-5 | TRBV6-5 | TRBD1 | TGTGCCAGCAGTTACAGTGTGACAGGGGGGAATCAGCCCCAGCATTTT | CASSYSVTGGNQPQHF
- | TRBJ2-1 | TRBV10-3 | TRBD2 | TGTGCCATCAGTGATACACTAGCGAGTTACAATGAGCAGTTCTTC | CAISDTLASYNEQFF
- | TRBJ2-3 | TRBV9 | - | TGTGCCAGCAGCGTACAGGGGAAACATACGCAGTATTTT | CASSVQGKHTQYF
- | TRBJ2-7 | TRBV19 | - | TGTGCCAGTAGTTTGTCCGGGACTCGACATACCTACGAGCAGTACTTC | CASSLSGTRHTYEQYF
few | TRBJ2-7 | TRBV4-2 | - | TGTGCCAGCAGCCCCCGCGGGCAAAACTACGAGCAGTACTTC | CASSPRGQNYEQYF
- | TRBJ1-5 | TRBV7-9 | TRBD1 | TGTGCCAGCAGTTTACCCGGGACAGGGGACAATCAGCCCCAGCATTTT | CASSLPGTGDNQPQHF
- | TRBJ2-7 | TRBV27 | TRBD2 | TGTGCCAGCAGTCCCCTGACTAGCGGGGCTGGAGAGCAGTACTTC | CASSPLTSGAGEQYF
- | TRBJ2-7 | TRBV6-1 | TRBD2 | TGTGCCAGCAGTGAAATATTCGTTTCGGGGGGGCCGGGCGAGCAGTACTTC | CASSEIFVSGGPGEQYF
- | TRBJ2-3 | TRBV12-5 | TRBD2 | TGTGCTAGTGGTTTGGTCCCCGGGGAGGGCCCGGTCGCGGATACGCAGTATTTT | CASGLVPGEGPVADTQYF
- | TRBJ2-3 | TRBV5-1 | TRBD1 | TGCGCCAGCAGCCAACCCCAACAGGGGGCAGATACGCAGTATTTT | CASSQPQQGADTQYF
- | TRBJ2-5 | TRBV6-1 | - | TGTGCCAGCAGTGAGCAGACAGGCGCTGTCCAAGAGACCCAGTACTTC | CASSEQTGAVQETQYF
few | TRBJ1-1 | TRBV5-6 | - | TGTGCCAGCAGCTCAACAGGAGTAAACACTGAAGCTTTCTTT | CASSSTGVNTEAFF
once | TRBJ1-1 | TRBV30 | - | TGTGCCTGTGGAGGGTTTGGTCTTACTGAAGCTTTCTTT | CACGGFGLTEAFF
- | TRBJ2-7 | TRBV28 | TRBD2 | TGTGCCAGCAGTCCATCCCGGCGGGGGATAACCTACGAGCAGTACTTC | CASSPSRRGITYEQYF
- | TRBJ2-7 | TRBV4-2 | TRBD1 | TGTGCCAGCAGCCCAGGAGGGACAGGGGGCTACGAGCAGTACTTC | CASSPGGTGGYEQYF
- | TRBJ1-3 | TRBV25-1 | - | TGTGCCAGCAGTGAGTTAGGCGACAGGCGGCTTTCTGGAAACACCATATATTTT | CASSELGDRRLSGNTIYF
once | TRBJ2-1 | TRBV7-2 | - | TGTGCCAGCAGCTTTTCAGGGTTAGTGGGCAATGAGCAGTTCTTC | CASSFSGLVGNEQFF
- | TRBJ1-4 | TRBV27 | TRBD1 | TGTGCCAGCACCGCGGGACAGCCAACTAATGAAAAACTGTTTTTT | CASTAGQPTNEKLFF
- | TRBJ2-1 | TRBV10-2 | - | TGCGCCAGCAATGGGGGGTCGAAGCCTGATCGGACCTACAATGAGCAGTTCTTC | CASNGGSKPDRTYNEQFF
- | TRBJ1-2 | TRBV4-1 | - | TGCGCCAGCAGCCAAGACGTTCTACAGCCGCTCTATGGCTACACCTTC | CASSQDVLQPLYGYTF
- | TRBJ2-5 | TRBV27 | - | TGTGCCAGCAGTTTAAGATTCGGAGAGACCCAGTACTTC | CASSLRFGETQYF
once | TRBJ1-5 | TRBV28 | - | TGTGCCAGCAGCCGTAGCGGGGGCCAGCCCCAGCATTTT | CASSRSGGQPQHF
- | TRBJ1-2 | TRBV19 | TRBD1 | TGTGCCAGTTCCCCCGGTGTTGCGCTGACAGGGGGCTATGGCTACACCTTC | CASSPGVALTGGYGYTF
- | TRBJ2-2 | TRBV5-1 | - | TGCGCCAGCAGCTTCGAGGGCGGGGAGCTGTTTTTT | CASSFEGGELFF
once | TRBJ2-7 | TRBV4-1 | TRBD1 | TGCGCCAGCAGCGCCCGGACAGGGGTCTACGAGCAGTACTTC | CASSARTGVYEQYF
few | TRBJ2-7 | TRBV2 | - | TGTGCCAGCACCGAGACAGCGATCTCCTACGAGCAGTACTTC | CASTETAISYEQYF
- | TRBJ1-5 | TRBV9 | - | TGTGCCAGCAGCCGAAGCTATAGCAATCAGCCCCAGCATTTT | CASSRSYSNQPQHF
- | TRBJ1-4 | TRBV2 | - | TGTGCCAGCAGGCGGGCCGGTGAAAAACTGTTTTTT | CASRRAGEKLFF
- | TRBJ2-2 | TRBV7-8 | TRBD1 | TGTGCCAGCAGCTTAGTTCACAGGGGCACCGGGGAGCTGTTTTTT | CASSLVHRGTGELFF
- | TRBJ2-7 | TRBV2 | TRBD2 | TGTGCCGGGATGCGGGAGCATCCCCACGAGCAGTACTTC | CAGMREHPHEQYF